Reported below is one T cell receptor beta chain. This record belongs to a study of blood T cells in healthy people across ages. V gave up 6 bases and J gave up 5 bases, with 13 bases separating them. The CDR3 spans 14 residues. A second PCR of roughly 7 to 11 cycles used a sample-barcoded 5' primer and a J-beta primer mix. TCRdb re-derived calls from the 5' RACE reads in MiXCR, one entry per CDR3 protein. In the table there are 710,000 or so distinct CDR3 sequences, over 20% of which are singletons. Donor samples were obtained from healthy Caucasian individuals from Russia, aged 6 to 90. The receptor's source is a man in his sixties or seventies in good health. The chain couples TRBV12-3 or TRBV12-4 to TRBJ1-4; D is undetermined. Sample: blood. The DNA of the CDR3 is TGTGCCAGCAGGGCTGGGCAGTTCAATGAAAAACTGTTTTTT. This codes for CASRAGQFNEKLFF.